This T cell receptor beta chain came from a study of control samples from healthy donors and cancer patients. With V trimmed by 7 bases and J by 3 bases, 9 bases remained unmatched. This CDR3 has 14 amino acids. Per germline, CDR1 SQVTM and CDR2 ANQGSEA. Some clones are missing from TCRdb's copy, which holds only in-frame ones; the method was immunoSEQ multiplex PCR. The sample lists fewer than 95,000 clones, about 85% occurring once. V is TRBV29-1 and J is TRBJ2-3; 8 bases are shared with TRBD2. The sequence was collected from a woman aged 40 to 50 in good health. Sequencing was carried out using blood. The CDR3 DNA follows: TGCAGCGCCCGCGGGGGGCTGGTGACAGATACGCAGTATTTT. It is translated as CSARGGLVTDTQYF.